This TCR beta chain is from a study of response to subunit inactivated influenza vaccine. Study results and caveats: There was a suggestion from the authors that each seasonal influenza vaccination recruits few new T cells.

V lost 2 bases to trimming and J lost 0 bases, with 9 bases between them. The CDR3 length is 15 residues. Looked up from germline, CDR1 is SGHRS and CDR2 is YFSETQ. TCRdb ran MiXCR on the RT-PCR reads and lists one entry per CDR3 protein. The table records 300,000 to 350,000 distinct CDR3 sequences, 21% of them present only once. This clonotype was seen only a few times. The antigen is undetermined. The material sequenced was PBMCs from blood, taken 21 months after vaccination. The chain uses TRBV5-1 and TRBJ2-1, with unresolved D. The origin of this receptor is a man aged 50 to 75 who received an inactivated influenza vaccine. CDR3 in amino acids: CASSFSVSSYNEQFF. The CDR3 DNA is TGCGCCAGCAGCTTTTCCGTCAGCTCCTACAATGAGCAGTTCTTC.